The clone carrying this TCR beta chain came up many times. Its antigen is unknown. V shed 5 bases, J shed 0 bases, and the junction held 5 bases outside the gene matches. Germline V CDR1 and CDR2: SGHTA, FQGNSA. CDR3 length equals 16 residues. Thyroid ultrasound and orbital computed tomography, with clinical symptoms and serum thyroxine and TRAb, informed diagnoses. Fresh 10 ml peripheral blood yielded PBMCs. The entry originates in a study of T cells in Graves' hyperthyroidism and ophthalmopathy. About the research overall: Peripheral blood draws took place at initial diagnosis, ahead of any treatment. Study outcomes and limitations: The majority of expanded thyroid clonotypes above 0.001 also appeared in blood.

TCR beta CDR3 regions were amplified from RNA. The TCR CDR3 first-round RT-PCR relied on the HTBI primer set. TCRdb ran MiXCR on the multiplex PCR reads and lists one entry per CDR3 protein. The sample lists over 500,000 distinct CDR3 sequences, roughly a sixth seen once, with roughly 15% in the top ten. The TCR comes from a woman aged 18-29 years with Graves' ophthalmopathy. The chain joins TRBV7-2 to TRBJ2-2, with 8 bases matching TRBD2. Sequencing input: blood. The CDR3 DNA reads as TGTGCCAGCAGCGTTAGCGGGACCCCGAACACCGGGGAGCTGTTTTTT. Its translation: CASSVSGTPNTGELFF.